The next 18 T cell receptor beta chains were all read from a single sample in a study of T cells after yellow fever vaccination (dated by TCRdb to between 2018 and 2021). This specimen's treatment or condition label, interpreted: live attenuated yellow fever vaccine strain. Library generation was performed with 5' RACE. Sequencing was carried out with an Illumina HiSeq 2500. TCRdb reran the public reads through fastp at Q25 and MiXCR, keeping productive beta chains. Each CDR3 protein gets just one entry, which takes the most common genes and DNA from the rows behind it. For this sample there are about 630,000 distinct CDR3 sequences; about 12% appear just once. The ten largest clones add up to about 15% of the sample. The material was PBMCs, obtained on the day of the yellow fever booster vaccination. Receptors were obtained from a man aged 25 to 40 who received the YFV17D yellow fever vaccine.

The CDR3 reads CASSLEGADKQFF. CDR3 DNA: TGTGCCAGCAGTTTAGAGGGGGCCGATAAGCAGTTCTTC. The chain joins TRBV12-3 or TRBV12-4 to TRBJ2-1; 7 bases fit TRBD1. There are 13 residues in the CDR3. Losses at the gene ends were 1 base for V and 11 bases for J; bases not matched to a gene: 5.

This clonotype came up a few times. The chain joins TRBV23-1 to TRBJ2-7; tentative D call: TRBD2 (5 bases). TRBV23-1 belongs to the ORF category, with a function that is uncertain. This CDR3 contains 18 residues. Deletions cut 0 bases from V and 2 bases from J, with 20 bases between. As DNA, the CDR3 is TGCGCCAGCAGTCAATCGGAGCCCTCGGGAACCCGCCCCTACGAGCAGTACTTC. Its translation is CASSQSEPSGTRPYEQYF.

The chain couples TRBV9 to TRBJ2-3, with 8 positions matching TRBD1. The CDR3 spans 15 residues. Trimming cost V 8 bases and J 2 bases; bases outside gene matches: 10. CDR1 and CDR2 (germline): SGDLS, YYNGEE. CDR3 DNA sequence: TGTGCCAGTTCACGTCAGGGGGCGAACACAGATACGCAGTATTTT. Its translation is CASSRQGANTDTQYF.

At least ten counts were recorded for this clonotype. The J gene is TRBJ2-5, the V gene TRBV30; the D gene is possibly TRBD2 (5 bases). Germline values: CDR1 GTSNPN, CDR2 SVGIG (reference sequence). The CDR3 runs to 12 residues. V was shortened by 3 bases and J by 1 base, with 6 bases between the two germline ends. The CDR3 reads CAWSTSQETQYF. The CDR3 coding sequence is TGTGCCTGGAGCACTAGCCAAGAGACCCAGTACTTC.

This clonotype appeared a few times. The rearrangement joins TRBV5-4 to TRBJ1-2; perhaps TRBD1 as D (6 bases). Germline V gene data show CDR1 as SGHNT and CDR2 as YYREEE (reference sequence). Between the trimmed V and J ends, which lost 7 bases and 0 bases, there was a span of 13 bases. There are 14 residues in the CDR3. The CDR3 region is CASGRQDTNYGYTF. Here the CDR3 DNA reads TGTGCCAGCGGACGACAGGATACTAACTATGGCTACACCTTC.

CDR3 nucleotides: TGCGCCAGCAGTCAATCGGGGGTACCGATAGGGTCCGACGTGAACACCGGGGAGCTGTTTTTT. Protein sequence: CASSQSGVPIGSDVNTGELFF. This chain uses TRBV23-1 with TRBJ2-2, with D perhaps matching TRBD1 or TRBD2 (5 bases each). TRBV23-1 is an ORF for which the function is uncertain. This CDR3 is built from 21 residues. V gave up 0 bases and J gave up 1 base, with 24 bases separating them.

This clonotype was seen more than once but under ten times. The CDR3 protein is CASSFTQGASNEQFF. DNA for the CDR3: TGTGCCAGCAGCTTCACCCAGGGGGCAAGCAATGAGCAGTTCTTC. The gene calls are TRBV4-2 and TRBJ2-1; TRBD1 agrees at 8 bases. Trimming at V came to 5 bases and at J to 6 bases, leaving 9 bases not matched to a gene. The CDR3 has 15 residues. Germline CDR1 reads LGHNA; CDR2 reads YNFKEQ.

This clonotype was seen repeatedly, ten times or more. The chain recombines TRBV11-2 with TRBJ2-1; TRBD2 matches at 7 bases. The CDR3 consists of 12 residues. Germline assignment: CDR1 SGHAT and CDR2 FQNNGV. The V and J ends lost 4 bases and 12 bases, in that order; junction bases with no gene match: 6. The CDR3 sequence is CASSSGTKWQFF. Here the CDR3 DNA reads TGTGCCAGCAGCTCCGGGACTAAGTGGCAGTTCTTC.

This clonotype was seen only a few times. CDR3 amino acids: CSARGGQGRTEAFF. The DNA of the CDR3 is TGCAGTGCTAGAGGGGGGCAGGGACGAACTGAAGCTTTCTTT. This chain connects TRBV20-1 to TRBJ1-1; possibly TRBD1 for D (6 bases). CDR1 DFQATT and CDR2 SNEGSKA come from the germline V gene (reference sequence). Trimming removed 1 base from V and 5 bases from J, with 14 bases in between. The CDR3 has 14 residues.

This clonotype was observed many times. CDR3 nucleotide sequence: TGTGCCAGCAGTCCGAGCGGGAGGGCTGGGACCGGGGAGCTGTTTTTT. This sequence encodes CASSPSGRAGTGELFF. The chain recombines TRBV12-3 or TRBV12-4 with TRBJ2-2; 10 nucleotides match TRBD2. Trimming at V came to 5 bases and at J to 5 bases, leaving 8 bases not matched to a gene. The CDR3 has 16 amino acids.

The genes are TRBV10-3 and TRBJ2-2, with D perhaps matching TRBD1 (6 bases). The CDR3 contains 14 residues. CDR1 is ENHRY and CDR2 is SYGVKD in the germline V gene. Here the CDR3 reads CATDQGWSTGELFF. The CDR3, as DNA: TGTGCGACCGACCAGGGGTGGAGCACCGGGGAGCTGTTTTTT.

This clonotype showed up just a few times. The chain joins TRBV3-1 to TRBJ1-1; 7 bases map to TRBD1. This CDR3 has 15 amino acids. Losses at the gene ends were 1 base for V and 6 bases for J; bases not matched to a gene: 8. Germline values: CDR1 LGHDT, CDR2 YNNKEL (reference sequence). CDR3 bases: TGTGCCAGCAGCCAAGGAGGGGGCCGCTACGCTGAAGCTTTCTTT. This codes for CASSQGGGRYAEAFF.

This clonotype was counted only a few times. The rearrangement uses TRBV7-2 and TRBJ2-1; 7 bases are a match to TRBD1. The germline gives CDR1 SGHTA, CDR2 FQGNSA. The trim removed 2 bases at V and 7 bases at J, leaving 8 bases unmatched. This CDR3 has 15 residues. The CDR3 coding sequence is TGTGCCAGCAGCTTAACAGGGGAAGTTACGAATGAGCAGTTCTTC. Translating it yields CASSLTGEVTNEQFF.

V usage is TRBV13 and J usage is TRBJ2-1; possibly TRBD2 for D (6 bases). The germline V and J ends were trimmed by 5 bases and 6 bases, with 11 bases remaining between them. The CDR3 runs 13 residues. In germline, CDR1 is PRHDT, CDR2 FYEKMQ (reference sequence). The CDR3 protein is CASSRRDSNEQFF. The CDR3 bases are TGTGCCAGCAGCCGCCGGGACTCCAATGAGCAGTTCTTC.

The chain links TRBV7-2 to TRBJ1-4; D gene ambiguous. Germline CDR1 is SGHTA and CDR2 is FQGNSA. The CDR3 sequence is 14 residues long. V was cut by 2 bases and J by 5 bases, with 9 bases left in between. The DNA for the CDR3 is TGTGCCAGCAGCTTAACCAGAAAGAATGAAAAACTGTTTTTT. Its translation is CASSLTRKNEKLFF. Together with reference TRBV7-2 and TRBJ1-4, the CDR3 gives the full variable domain: GAGVSQSPSNKVTEKGKDVELRCDPISGHTALYWYRQSLGQGLEFLIYFQGNSAPDKSGLPSDRFSAERTGGSVSTLTIQRTQQEDSAVYLCASSLTRKNEKLFFGSGTQLSVL.

Ten or more counts support this clonotype. The CDR3 nucleotides read TGCGCCAGCAGCCTTGGCAGGGGGGGCATGGACGAGCAGTACTTC. Its translation is CASSLGRGGMDEQYF. The V gene is TRBV5-1, the J gene TRBJ2-7; perhaps D is TRBD1 or TRBD2 (7 bases each). The CDR3 loop spans 15 amino acids. The ends were cut back, 4 bases at V and 5 bases at J, with 19 bases in the middle. Germline CDR1 SGHRS, CDR2 YFSETQ. Based on the CDR3 plus reference TRBV5-1 and TRBJ2-7, the full variable domain is KAGVTQTPRYLIKTRGQQVTLSCSPISGHRSVSWYQQTPGQGLQFLFEYFSETQRNKGNFPGRFSGRQFSNSRSEMNVSTLELGDSALYLCASSLGRGGMDEQYFGPGTRLTVT.

The chain combines TRBV7-2 with TRBJ2-7; possible D gene TRBD2, 5 bases. Per the germline V gene, CDR1 is SGHTA and CDR2 is FQGNSA. Deletions cut 1 base from V and 0 bases from J, with 10 bases between. This CDR3 spans 15 amino acids. The CDR3 coding sequence is TGTGCCAGCAGCTTAGAGGTAGCGTTCTCCTACGAGCAGTACTTC. It specifies CASSLEVAFSYEQYF.

The rearrangement links TRBV7-2 to TRBJ2-3, with 9 bases identical to TRBD1. Germline V lookup: CDR1 SGHTA, CDR2 FQGNSA. CDR3 length: 17 amino acids. After removal of 5 bases from V and 4 bases from J, the junction contained 13 bases not matched to a gene. The CDR3 DNA sequence: TGTGCCAGCAGCCCAGGGACAGGGTTCTTTGGGCCAGATACGCAGTATTTT. Its protein is CASSPGTGFFGPDTQYF.